These 22 T cell receptor beta chains originate from one sample sequenced in a study of response to subunit inactivated influenza vaccine. TCRdb recomputed calls from the RT-PCR reads with MiXCR, one row per CDR3 protein. The table includes over 300,000 distinct CDR3 sequences, 20% to 25% detected once. Sequencing was performed on PBMCs from blood, taken 21 months after vaccination. These receptor sequences come from a man between 50 and 75 years old who received an inactivated influenza vaccine.

This chain connects TRBV7-9 to TRBJ1-2; 10 nucleotides line up with TRBD1. V was clipped by 5 bases and J by 6 bases; unmatched bases: 3. Germline assignment: CDR1 SEHNR and CDR2 FQNEAQ (reference sequence). CDR3 length: 13 amino acids. CDR3 protein: CASSADRGDGYTF. CDR3 nucleotide sequence: TGTGCCAGCAGCGCGGACAGGGGGGATGGCTACACCTTC.

The chain uses TRBV27 and TRBJ2-7; a weak D match, TRBD2 (6 bases). Germline values: CDR1 MNHEY, CDR2 SMNVEV (reference sequence). The CDR3 totals 14 residues. V lost 4 bases and J 3 bases, leaving 13 bases between the germline ends. The CDR3, as DNA: TGTGCCAGCAGTTATAGGAGGGGCCTCTACGAGCAGTACTTC. Protein: CASSYRRGLYEQYF.

This rearrangement joins TRBV6-5 to TRBJ2-3; 12 nucleotides line up with TRBD1. V shed 0 bases, J shed 11 bases, and the junction held 6 bases outside the gene matches. The CDR3 spans 15 residues. Germline V gene lookup returns CDR1 MNHEY and CDR2 SVGAGI. CDR3 region: CASSYSGTGGVGQYF. The CDR3 region has the DNA TGTGCCAGCAGTTACTCGGGGACAGGGGGCGTCGGGCAGTATTTT.

The rearrangement uses TRBV15 and TRBJ2-2; 10 bases line up with TRBD1. The V gene end was trimmed by 0 bases and the J gene end by 5 bases; junction bases not matched to a gene: 6. Germline V gives CDR1 LNHNV, CDR2 YYDKDF (reference sequence). The CDR3 sequence is 17 residues long. In nucleotides, the CDR3 is TGTGCCACCAGCAGAGATTTGGGGACAGGGGCGACCGGGGAGCTGTTTTTT. Translating it yields CATSRDLGTGATGELFF.

This clonotype was seen a handful of times. The rearrangement links TRBV21-1 to TRBJ2-7; TRBD1, the D gene given by the table, was not confirmed from the DNA. TRBV21-1 is a documented pseudogene. This CDR3 has 16 residues. Written as DNA, the CDR3 is TGTGCCAGCAGCAAAGCAAGACAGGGGTTCACCTACGAGCAGTACTTC. It yields the protein CASSKARQGFTYEQYF.

There are a few counts of this clonotype. The rearrangement links TRBV5-1 to TRBJ1-5; tentatively, D is TRBD1 (5 bases). CDR3 length equals 17 residues. Germline CDR1 reads SGHRS; CDR2 reads YFSETQ. Trimming removed 3 bases from V and 0 bases from J, with 16 bases in between. CDR3 protein: CASSSGEAGISNQPQHF. CDR3 sequence (DNA): TGCGCCAGCAGCTCGGGGGAGGCAGGGATTAGCAATCAGCCCCAGCATTTT.

This clonotype was recorded a few times. This chain uses TRBV25-1 with TRBJ1-2; D may be TRBD1 (6 bases). Germline V CDR1 and CDR2: MGHDK, SYGVNS. Trimming left V 6 bases short and J 4 bases short, with 12 bases between. The CDR3 covers 13 residues. CDR3 amino acids: CASSGGLVYGYTF. The CDR3, as DNA: TGTGCCAGCAGCGGGGGGCTAGTCTATGGCTACACCTTC.

To note about this clonotype: At one end, the junction sequence differs from germline, possibly due to a read error. The chain uses TRBV20-1 and TRBJ1-1; maybe TRBD1 (5 bases). Germline-derived CDR1 and CDR2 are DFQATT and SNEGSKA (reference sequence). The CDR3 runs to 14 residues. In nucleotides, the CDR3 is TGCAGTGCTAGGGCCGGACACGCGAACACTGAACCTTTCTTT. Translating it yields CSARAGHANTEPFF.

The gene calls are TRBV12-3 or TRBV12-4 and TRBJ2-1; 7 bases agree with TRBD1. The CDR3 is 14 amino acids. Trimming at V came to 5 bases and at J to 9 bases, leaving 10 bases not matched to a gene. The CDR3 reads CASSPRQGWTEQFF. CDR3 coding DNA: TGTGCCAGCAGTCCGCGACAGGGTTGGACTGAGCAGTTCTTC.

This chain links TRBV20-1 with TRBJ2-3, with D possibly matching TRBD2 (6 bases). V dropped 4 bases and J dropped 2 bases, with 13 bases sitting between them. Germline V gene lookup returns CDR1 DFQATT and CDR2 SNEGSKA (reference sequence). The CDR3 has 14 amino acids. Here the CDR3 reads CSAKSTRNTDTQYF. The CDR3 region has the DNA TGCAGTGCTAAGTCGACTAGGAACACAGATACGCAGTATTTT.

This clonotype turned up a few times. The gene calls are TRBV6-1 and TRBJ1-2; no definite D call. The germline V and J ends were trimmed by 7 bases and 0 bases, with 18 bases remaining between them. The CDR3 covers 16 residues. The germline gives CDR1 MNHNS, CDR2 SASEGT. Here the CDR3 DNA reads TGTGCCAGCATCCCAGCCAGCGGCCACACTAACTATGGCTACACCTTC. Its translation is CASIPASGHTNYGYTF.

The chain links TRBV6-6 to TRBJ2-2; no reliable D call. Trimming removed 7 bases at V and 1 base at J, with 7 bases between. The germline gives CDR1 MNHNY, CDR2 SVGAGI (reference sequence). The CDR3 extends over 13 amino acids. The CDR3 loop reads CASISLNTGELFF. CDR3 DNA sequence: TGTGCCAGCATTTCCCTGAACACCGGGGAGCTGTTTTTT.

Points on this clonotype: The junction does not match germline at one end; this may be a read error. This chain joins TRBV5-1 and TRBJ2-3; 12 bases align to TRBD1. The germline V gene encodes CDR1 SGHRS and CDR2 YFSETQ. The CDR3 spans 15 residues. The CDR3 spells CASSSWGQGADAQYF. CDR3 nucleotides: TGCGCCAGCAGCTCCTGGGGACAGGGGGCAGATGCGCAGTATTTT.

The chain couples TRBV5-4 to TRBJ2-2; D remains ambiguous. CDR1 and CDR2 (germline): SGHNT, YYREEE (reference sequence). This CDR3 has 15 amino acids. Trimming took 0 bases from V and 9 from J, leaving 15 bases between them. Here the CDR3 DNA reads TGTGCCAGCAGCTTGGAGCCCACCTACGAAAGGGAGCTGTTTTTT. As protein: CASSLEPTYERELFF.

This clonotype was picked up a small number of times. The CDR3 sequence: CASSLQLTGELFF. As DNA, the CDR3 is TGTGCCAGCAGCCTTCAGTTAACCGGGGAGCTGTTTTTT. The J gene is TRBJ2-2, the V gene TRBV3-1, with unresolved D. Trimming cost V 4 bases and J 5 bases, with 8 bases left between them. Germline V lookup: CDR1 LGHDT, CDR2 YNNKEL (reference sequence). The CDR3 covers 13 residues.

This clonotype was counted only a few times. The V gene is TRBV6-2 or TRBV6-3, the J gene TRBJ1-1; TRBD1 might be the D (5 bases). In germline, CDR1 is MNHEY, CDR2 SVGEGT. The CDR3 covers 17 residues. V was shortened by 2 bases and J by 3 bases, with 19 bases between the two germline ends. The DNA of the CDR3 is TGTGCCAGCAGTTACCCGGGGCCCGGGCGGGAGGACACTGAAGCTTTCTTT. Residues: CASSYPGPGREDTEAFF.

The sample holds many counts of this clonotype. The rearrangement joins TRBV4-2 to TRBJ1-5, with D unclear. Germline V gene data show CDR1 as LGHNA and CDR2 as YNFKEQ. This CDR3 has 14 residues. V dropped 1 base and J dropped 2 bases, with 6 bases sitting between them. CDR3 residues: CASSQALGNQPQHF. CDR3 coding DNA: TGTGCCAGCAGCCAAGCCTTAGGCAATCAGCCCCAGCATTTT.

The J gene is TRBJ2-1, the V gene TRBV25-1; 7 nucleotides agree with TRBD1. The CDR3 length is 17 residues. CDR1 is MGHDK and CDR2 is SYGVNS in the germline V gene. Trimming at V came to 2 bases and at J to 1 base, leaving 8 bases not matched to a gene. The CDR3 region has the DNA TGTGCCAGCAGTGAAACCCTCCGGGACAGTTCCTACAATGAGCAGTTCTTC. Translating it yields CASSETLRDSSYNEQFF.

There are a few counts of this clonotype. The CDR3 DNA reads TGTGCCATCTCTGGGGGCCCCTCCTACAATGAGCAGTTCTTC. Translating gives CAISGGPSYNEQFF. This chain connects TRBV10-3 to TRBJ2-1; weak D call: TRBD1 (6 bases). The CDR3 extends over 14 amino acids. Trimming took off 8 bases at V and 0 bases at J, with 11 bases between the two ends. The germline V gene encodes CDR1 ENHRY and CDR2 SYGVKD.

V and J are TRBV6-5 and TRBJ2-7; possible D gene TRBD1, 5 bases. The germline CDR1 and CDR2 sequences are MNHEY and SVGAGI. The CDR3 loop spans 15 amino acids. V shed 4 bases and J shed 2 bases, with 15 bases lying between them. The CDR3 DNA follows: TGTGCCAGCAGTTTCCACAGGAACAGTCCCTACGAGCAGTACTTC. This translates into CASSFHRNSPYEQYF.

This sequence joins TRBV18 and TRBJ1-1; no definite D call. Trimming cost V 1 base and J 10 bases, with 10 bases left between them. Germline V gene data show CDR1 as KGHSH and CDR2 as LQKENI. The CDR3 has 12 residues. The DNA of the CDR3 is TGTGCCAGCTCACCACTAGTTTATTCAGCTTTCTTT. This translates into CASSPLVYSAFF.

This clonotype was seen many times. This chain joins TRBV5-1 and TRBJ1-2, with D possibly being TRBD1 (6 bases). The germline gives CDR1 SGHRS, CDR2 YFSETQ. V dropped 5 bases and J dropped 7 bases, with 21 bases sitting between them. The CDR3 contains 15 residues. The CDR3 nucleotides are TGCGCCAGCAGGGAGACAGGAGGCAGCGTCCGTGGCTACACCTTC. Translated: CASRETGGSVRGYTF.